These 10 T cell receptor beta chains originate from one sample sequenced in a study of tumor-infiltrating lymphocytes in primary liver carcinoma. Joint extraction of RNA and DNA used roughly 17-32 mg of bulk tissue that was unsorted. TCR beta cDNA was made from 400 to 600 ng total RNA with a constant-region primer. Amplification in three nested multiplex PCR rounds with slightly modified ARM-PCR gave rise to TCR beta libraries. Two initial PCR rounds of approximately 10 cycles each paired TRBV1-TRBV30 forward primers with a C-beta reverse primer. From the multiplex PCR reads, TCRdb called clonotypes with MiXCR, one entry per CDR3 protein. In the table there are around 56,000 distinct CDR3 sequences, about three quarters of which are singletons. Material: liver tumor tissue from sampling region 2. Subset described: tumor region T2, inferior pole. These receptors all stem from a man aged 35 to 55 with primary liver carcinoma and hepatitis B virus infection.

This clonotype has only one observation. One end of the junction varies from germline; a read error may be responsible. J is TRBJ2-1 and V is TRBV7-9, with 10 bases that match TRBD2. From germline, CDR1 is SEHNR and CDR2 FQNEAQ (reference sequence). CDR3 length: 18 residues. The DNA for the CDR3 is TGTGCCAGCAGCTTACGTCTAGCGGGAGAGGTAGAAGGCAATGAGCACCTCTTC. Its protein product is CASSLRLAGEVEGNEHLF.

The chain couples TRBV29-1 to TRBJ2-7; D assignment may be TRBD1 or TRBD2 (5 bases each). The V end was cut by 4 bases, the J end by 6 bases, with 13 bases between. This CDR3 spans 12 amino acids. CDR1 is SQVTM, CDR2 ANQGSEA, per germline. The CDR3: CSVGGGTGEQYF. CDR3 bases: TGCAGCGTTGGGGGTGGGACCGGCGAGCAGTACTTC.

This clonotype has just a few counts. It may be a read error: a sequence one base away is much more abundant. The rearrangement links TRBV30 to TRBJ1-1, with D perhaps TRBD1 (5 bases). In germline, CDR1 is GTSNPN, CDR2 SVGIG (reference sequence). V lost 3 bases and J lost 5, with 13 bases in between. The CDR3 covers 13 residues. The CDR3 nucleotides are TGTGCCTGGAGCGTCTTCGAGGGGACTGAAGCTTTCTTT. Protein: CAWSVFEGTEAFF.

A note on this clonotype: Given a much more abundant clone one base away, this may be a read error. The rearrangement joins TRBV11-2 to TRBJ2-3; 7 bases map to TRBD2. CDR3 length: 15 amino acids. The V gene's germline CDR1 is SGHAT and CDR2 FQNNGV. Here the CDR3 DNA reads TGTGCCTGCAGCTTATGGAGCGGGGACACAGATACGCAGTATTTT. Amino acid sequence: CACSLWSGDTDTQYF.

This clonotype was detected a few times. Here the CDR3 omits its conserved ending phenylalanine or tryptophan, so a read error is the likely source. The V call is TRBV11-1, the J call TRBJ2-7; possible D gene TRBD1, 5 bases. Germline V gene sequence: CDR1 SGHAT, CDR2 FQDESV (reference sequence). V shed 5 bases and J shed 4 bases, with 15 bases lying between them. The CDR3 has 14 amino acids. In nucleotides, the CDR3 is TGTGCCAGCAGCCCCGGATGGGGCTGGTACGAGCAGTACCTC. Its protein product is CASSPGWGWYEQYL.

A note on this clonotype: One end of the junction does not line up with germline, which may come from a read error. As DNA, the CDR3 is TGCGCCAGCAGCCAAGGTCAGATTGAAAAACAGTTTTTT. It specifies CASSQGQIEKQFF. The chain joins TRBV4-3 to TRBJ1-4; no reliable D call. Germline CDR1 is LGHNA and CDR2 is YSLEER. The CDR3 covers 13 residues.

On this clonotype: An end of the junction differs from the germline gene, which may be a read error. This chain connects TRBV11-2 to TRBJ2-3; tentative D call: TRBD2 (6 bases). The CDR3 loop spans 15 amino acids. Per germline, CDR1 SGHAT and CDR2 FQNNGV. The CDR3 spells CASSLTGGITDTLYF. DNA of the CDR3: TGTGCCAGCAGCTTGACTGGCGGGATCACAGATACGCTGTATTTT. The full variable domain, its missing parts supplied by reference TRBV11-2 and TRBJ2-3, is EAGVAQSPRYKIIEKRQSVAFWCNPISGHATLYWYQQILGQGPKLLIQFQNNGVVDDSQLPKDRFSAERLKGVDSTLKIQPAKLEDSAVYLCASSLTGGITDTLYFGPGTRLTVL.

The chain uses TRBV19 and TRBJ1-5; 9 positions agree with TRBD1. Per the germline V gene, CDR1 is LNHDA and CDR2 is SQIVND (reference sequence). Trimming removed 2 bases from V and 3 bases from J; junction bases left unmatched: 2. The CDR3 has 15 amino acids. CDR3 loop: CASSIRTGVNQPQHF. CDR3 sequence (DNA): TGTGCCAGTAGTATAAGGACAGGGGTCAATCAGCCCCAGCATTTT.

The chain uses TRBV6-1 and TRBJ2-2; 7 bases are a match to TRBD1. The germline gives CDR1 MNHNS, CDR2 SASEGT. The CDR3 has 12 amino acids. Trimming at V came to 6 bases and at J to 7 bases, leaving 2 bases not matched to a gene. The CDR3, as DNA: TGTGCCAGCAGACAGGGGAACGGGGAGCTGTTTTTT. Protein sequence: CASRQGNGELFF.

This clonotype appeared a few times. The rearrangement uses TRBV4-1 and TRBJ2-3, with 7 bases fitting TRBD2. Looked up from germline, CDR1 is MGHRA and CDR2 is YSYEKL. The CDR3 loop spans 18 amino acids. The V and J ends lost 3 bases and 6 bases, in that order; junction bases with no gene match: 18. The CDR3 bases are TGCGCCAGCAGCCAGACCATTGTCCTGGCGGGAGTCGCCGATACGCAGTATTTT. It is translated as CASSQTIVLAGVADTQYF.